A selection of T cell receptor beta chains follows, all from one sample in a study of T cells in Graves' hyperthyroidism and ophthalmopathy. In TCRdb, the multiplex PCR reads were re-called with MiXCR into one record per CDR3 protein. The repertoire has approximately 300,000 distinct CDR3 sequences, about 18% of them found once; the top ten carry around 57%. Sequenced sample: blood. The source of these receptors is a woman aged 55-75 years with Graves' ophthalmopathy. CDR3s include the opening cysteine and the closing phenylalanine or tryptophan. Each record gives: clone size, V gene, D gene, J gene, CDR3 protein, CDR3 DNA. A D gene is named only where the DNA matches it firmly. Clone size is not always given. Where it is, it says once, few, many or a class for expanded clones.

NA	TRBV12-5	NA	TRBJ2-2	CASATTLDRNTGELFF	TGTGCTAGTGCCACGACCCTGGACAGGAACACCGGGGAGCTGTTTTTT
many	TRBV6-1	TRBD2	TRBJ2-7	CASSPGGAAIYEQYF	TGTGCCAGCAGCCCCGGGGGGGCAGCGATCTACGAGCAGTACTTC
many	TRBV18	NA	TRBJ1-2	CASSGDRSNYGYTF	TGTGCCAGCTCAGGTGACAGGAGTAACTATGGCTACACCTTC
many	TRBV3-1	NA	TRBJ2-2	CASSSGLRGELFF	TGTGCCAGCAGCTCAGGACTGCGCGGGGAGCTGTTTTTT
NA	TRBV5-1	TRBD2	TRBJ2-7	CASSTANGGSYEQYF	TGCGCCAGCAGCACTGCGAACGGGGGGTCCTACGAGCAGTACTTC
many	TRBV7-2	NA	TRBJ1-1	CASSLGGGVNTEAFF	TGTGCCAGCAGCTTAGGAGGGGGTGTGAACACTGAAGCTTTCTTT
many	TRBV27	NA	TRBJ1-2	CASFRYAGKKEYGYTF	TGTGCCAGCTTCAGATATGCAGGGAAGAAGGAGTATGGCTACACCTTC
few	TRBV7-2	TRBD1	TRBJ2-1	CASSFTWDRGYNEQFF	TGTGCCAGCAGCTTTACCTGGGACAGGGGTTACAATGAGCAGTTCTTC
many	TRBV28	NA	TRBJ2-7	CASSDTGSHDEQYF	TGTGCCAGCAGCGATACAGGGAGCCACGACGAGCAGTACTTC
many	TRBV20-1	NA	TRBJ2-7	CSASSLDGISYEQYF	TGCAGTGCTAGTTCCCTGGACGGGATATCCTACGAGCAGTACTTC
many	TRBV28	NA	TRBJ2-4	CASGEVAKNIQYF	TGTGCCAGCGGAGAGGTAGCCAAAAACATTCAGTACTTC
many	TRBV6-1	TRBD1	TRBJ1-1	CASSDYRGNTEAFF	TGTGCCAGCAGTGACTACAGGGGGAACACTGAAGCTTTCTTT
many	TRBV6-6	NA	TRBJ2-7	CASSYSGNYEQYF	TGTGCCAGCAGCTACTCGGGCAACTACGAGCAGTACTTC
many	TRBV3-1	NA	TRBJ2-3	CASSQVGRLTDTQYF	TGTGCCAGCAGCCAAGTAGGGCGGCTCACAGATACGCAGTATTTT
NA	TRBV5-1	NA	TRBJ2-5	CASSLSFLAQTQYF	TGCGCCAGCAGCTTGTCTTTCTTGGCTCAGACCCAGTACTTC
many	TRBV6-1	NA	TRBJ1-2	CASRQRLNYGYTF	TGTGCCAGCAGACAGCGACTTAACTATGGCTACACCTTC
NA	TRBV19	TRBD1	TRBJ1-1	CASSTPGTGRTEAFF	TGTGCCAGTAGTACCCCCGGGACAGGGAGGACTGAAGCTTTCTTT
few	TRBV20-1	TRBD2	TRBJ2-7	CSAMGLGLGEQYF	TGCAGTGCTATGGGACTAGGGCTGGGCGAGCAGTACTTC
NA	TRBV20-1	NA	TRBJ1-1	CSASQGAEAFF	TGCAGTGCTAGTCAGGGCGCTGAAGCTTTCTTT
many	TRBV12-3/TRBV12-4	NA	TRBJ2-1	CASSLLDSYNEQFF	TGTGCCAGCAGTTTACTGGACTCCTACAATGAGCAGTTCTTC
few	TRBV20-1	TRBD1	TRBJ1-1	CSARSDRLDTEAFF	TGCAGTGCTAGGTCGGACAGGTTGGACACTGAAGCTTTCTTT
NA	TRBV6-1	NA	TRBJ1-5	CASSPHGDNQPQHF	TGTGCCAGCAGCCCCCACGGGGACAATCAGCCCCAGCATTTT
many	TRBV10-3	TRBD1	TRBJ2-7	CAISENPPGGEQYF	TGTGCCATCAGTGAGAATCCGCCAGGGGGTGAGCAGTACTTC
many	TRBV5-1	TRBD1	TRBJ1-2	CASSTGQHGYTF	TGCGCCAGCAGCACGGGACAGCATGGCTACACCTTC
many	TRBV4-2	TRBD1	TRBJ1-5	CASSASGTDSNQPQHF	TGTGCCAGCAGCGCATCCGGGACAGATAGCAATCAGCCCCAGCATTTT
NA	TRBV5-1	TRBD1	TRBJ2-2	CASSLRDRGYTGELFF	TGCGCCAGCAGCTTGCGGGACAGGGGCTACACCGGGGAGCTGTTTTTT